This TCR beta chain appears in the sequencing data of a study of blood T cell repertoires in COVID-19. Overall study: Acute-phase and convalescent COVID-19 samples originated in the United States, Italy and Spain. Sources were T cells, B-cell-depleted T cells, or PBMCs; the material itself was cDNA or gDNA.

Germline-derived CDR1 and CDR2 are SGHTA and FQGTGA. The V and J ends lost 2 bases and 4 bases respectively, with 8 bases between them. The CDR3 length is 13 residues. This clone was picked up one time. In the authors' methods: Estimation of nucleated cell counts was performed using reference gene primer amplification. Sequencing used immunoSEQ multiplex PCR; TCRdb keeps in-frame clones, though not all of them. Clone size and the V and J calls come from that table; the DNA yielded D and trimming. The data hold nearly 110,000 clones, with over 60% observed a single time. The clonotype originates from a man aged 65 to 85 with acute or convalescent COVID-19. Sequenced: peripheral blood. The chain is built from TRBV7-3 and TRBJ1-2; D might be TRBD1 (5 bases). The CDR3 reads CASSLQGPYGYTF. The CDR3 region has the DNA TGTGCCAGCAGCTTACAGGGCCCCTATGGCTACACCTTC.